The 32 T cell receptor beta chains listed next were all sequenced from one sample in a study of a mutant IDH1 vaccine in newly diagnosed glioma. Stated time point: week 35, safety follow-up. Topical imiquimod accompanied each vaccine dose, which consisted of 300 ug of mutant IDH1 20-mer peptide. These receptors lack a known antigen. TCRdb keeps only in-frame clones here, not all; method: immunoSEQ multiplex PCR. The sample carries about 40,000 clones, roughly 80% recorded once. Source: PBMCs, taken from a glioma patient whose treatment included an IDH1 peptide vaccine. Every receptor here comes from a woman aged 50 to 65 with glioma.

V usage is TRBV6-1 and J usage is TRBJ1-5; a weak D match, TRBD1 (5 bases). This CDR3 comprises 13 residues. Germline V gives CDR1 MNHNS, CDR2 SASEGT. Trimming removed 5 bases from V and 7 bases from J, with 12 bases in between. The CDR3 bases are TGTGCCAGCAGTCTTGGCAGGGAACAGCCCCAGCATTTT. Amino acid sequence: CASSLGREQPQHF.

V gene TRBV6-6 combines with J gene TRBJ1-2, with TRBD1 identical over 9 bases. Unmatched junction bases numbered 11, after V lost 5 bases and J lost 13 bases. Germline values: CDR1 MNHNY, CDR2 SVGAGI (reference sequence). This CDR3 has 13 residues. The CDR3 loop reads CASSTRDRGSGTF. CDR3 DNA: TGTGCCAGCAGTACCAGAGACAGGGGGTCTGGCACCTTC.

V and J are TRBV7-2 and TRBJ1-3; no definite D call. The V gene's germline CDR1 is SGHTA and CDR2 FQGNSA. Trimming took 5 bases from V and 7 from J, leaving 18 bases between them. This CDR3 region has 15 residues. The CDR3 DNA is TGTGCCAGCAGCGTAAGGGCTAACCTGGGGAACACCATATATTTT. Translating gives CASSVRANLGNTIYF. The full variable domain, in which reference TRBV7-2 and TRBJ1-3 provide the parts outside the CDR3, is GAGVSQSPSNKVTEKGKDVELRCDPISGHTALYWYRQSLGQGLEFLIYFQGNSAPDKSGLPSDRFSAERTGGSVSTLTIQRTQQEDSAVYLCASSVRANLGNTIYFGEGSWLTVV.

The chain employs TRBV29-1 and TRBJ2-1; D gene ambiguous. Germline V lookup: CDR1 SQVTM, CDR2 ANQGSEA. Between the trimmed V and J ends, which lost 8 bases and 7 bases, there was a span of 9 bases. There are 10 residues in the CDR3. CDR3: CSLGLNEQFF. The DNA for the CDR3 is TGCAGCCTTGGGCTTAATGAGCAGTTCTTC.

This chain joins TRBV2 and TRBJ1-1; the D gene is possibly TRBD1 (5 bases). There are 14 residues in the CDR3. Looked up from germline, CDR1 is SNHLY and CDR2 is FYNNEI. The germline V and J ends were trimmed by 5 bases and 0 bases, with 10 bases remaining between them. Here the CDR3 reads CASSLTEMNTEAFF. CDR3 DNA sequence: TGTGCCAGCAGTTTGACAGAAATGAACACTGAAGCTTTCTTT.

The chain employs TRBV7-9 and TRBJ2-2, with 8 bases aligning to TRBD1. Germline loops: CDR1 SEHNR, CDR2 FQNEAQ (reference sequence). CDR3 length equals 16 residues. Trimming cost V 3 bases and J 6 bases; bases outside gene matches: 9. As DNA, the CDR3 is TGTGCCAGCAGCTTGGAAAGGACAGGGCATCCCGGGGAGCTGTTTTTT. This sequence encodes CASSLERTGHPGELFF.

This clone was recorded a few times. The rearrangement joins TRBV7-9 to TRBJ2-7, with D perhaps TRBD1 or TRBD2 (5 bases each). The germline gives CDR1 SEHNR, CDR2 FQNEAQ (reference sequence). The CDR3 is 15 amino acids. V was clipped by 2 bases and J by 5 bases, with 16 bases between them. CDR3 amino acids: CASSLRGAARDEQYF. CDR3 DNA: TGTGCCAGCAGCTTACGGGGCGCGGCACGCGACGAGCAGTACTTC.

This clone is a singleton in its sample. The J gene is TRBJ2-1, the V gene TRBV7-9; D perhaps matches TRBD2 (6 bases). Deletions cut 3 bases from V and 3 bases from J, with 9 bases between. Germline assignment: CDR1 SEHNR and CDR2 FQNEAQ (reference sequence). The CDR3 length is 14 residues. This chain's CDR3 is CASSLEGYYNEQFF. DNA for the CDR3: TGTGCCAGCAGCTTGGAGGGGTACTACAATGAGCAGTTCTTC.

The V and J genes are TRBV5-1 and TRBJ2-1; 9 nucleotides line up with TRBD1. Trimming removed 7 bases from V and 7 bases from J; junction bases left unmatched: 15. The germline gives CDR1 SGHRS, CDR2 YFSETQ. This CDR3 is built from 16 residues. Here the CDR3 DNA reads TGCGCCAGCCAATCCTCAGGACAGGGGCGCAGGAATGAGCAGTTCTTC. This sequence encodes CASQSSGQGRRNEQFF.

The chain joins TRBV19 to TRBJ1-3; possibly TRBD1 for D (5 bases). CDR3 length: 16 amino acids. Trimming took off 6 bases at V and 0 bases at J, with 15 bases between the two ends. Germline V lookup: CDR1 LNHDA, CDR2 SQIVND (reference sequence). The CDR3 nucleotides read TGTGCCAGTAGGCAAGGCAGGGCCTACTCTGGAAACACCATATATTTT. This gives the protein CASRQGRAYSGNTIYF.

V is TRBV15 and J is TRBJ1-3; D is perhaps TRBD1 (5 bases). Deletions cut 5 bases from V and 4 bases from J, with 15 bases between. Per the germline V gene, CDR1 is LNHNV and CDR2 is YYDKDF (reference sequence). The CDR3 runs to 15 residues. The CDR3 DNA reads as TGTGCCACCAGCCTAGATTCAGGGAGCGGAAACACCATATATTTT. Encoded protein: CATSLDSGSGNTIYF.

The gene calls are TRBV30 and TRBJ2-2; TRBD2 matches 11 bases. V lost 8 bases, J lost 4 bases, and 12 bases stayed unmatched. Per the germline V gene, CDR1 is GTSNPN and CDR2 is SVGIG (reference sequence). The CDR3 loop spans 16 amino acids. DNA for the CDR3: TGTGCCGGGACGTCACTAGCGGGGGTGGGCACCGGGGAGCTGTTTTTT. Translation: CAGTSLAGVGTGELFF.

This clone was seen a single time. The V gene is TRBV2, the J gene TRBJ1-1; TRBD1 is a possible D gene (5 bases). This CDR3 spans 13 amino acids. Germline V CDR1 and CDR2: SNHLY, FYNNEI. The V end was cut by 6 bases, the J end by 12 bases, with 20 bases between. For the CDR3, the DNA is TGTGCCAGCAGATATCTGAGTTCGGGGGAGTCTTTCTTT. Translated: CASRYLSSGESFF.

This chain uses TRBV5-8 with TRBJ2-3, with D possibly being TRBD1 (6 bases). CDR1 is SGHTS and CDR2 is YDEGEE in the germline V gene. The CDR3 is 15 residues long. Trimming pared 5 bases from V and 3 bases from J, leaving 16 bases between. The CDR3 DNA reads as TGTGCCAGCAGAACGAGGGGGATAAGAACAGATACGCAGTATTTT. It translates to CASRTRGIRTDTQYF.

The gene calls are TRBV5-5 and TRBJ1-4; 8 nucleotides line up with TRBD1. Germline V CDR1 and CDR2: SGHKS, YYEKEE (reference sequence). The CDR3 consists of 14 residues. Trimming at V came to 4 bases and at J to 8 bases, leaving 7 bases not matched to a gene. The CDR3: CASSPTGAREKLFF. CDR3 nucleotide sequence: TGTGCCAGCAGCCCGACAGGGGCTAGGGAAAAACTGTTTTTT.

This chain links TRBV19 with TRBJ1-4, with 8 positions matching TRBD1. This CDR3 has 16 amino acids. Germline trimming cut 6 bases from V and 3 bases from J; bases unmatched to any gene: 9. The V gene's germline CDR1 is LNHDA and CDR2 SQIVND (reference sequence). The CDR3 region is CASSPTGDHSNEKLFF. CDR3 DNA: TGTGCCAGTAGCCCGACAGGGGATCATTCTAATGAAAAACTGTTTTTT.

The chain couples TRBV5-1 to TRBJ1-6, with a weak D call TRBD1 (6 bases). The CDR3 spans 16 residues. Trimming stripped 3 bases from V and 8 bases from J, with 18 bases between. CDR1 is SGHRS and CDR2 is YFSETQ in the germline V gene. The CDR3 sequence: CASSYRPGGPDSPLHF. As DNA, the CDR3 is TGCGCCAGCAGCTACCGTCCGGGGGGGCCAGATTCACCCCTCCACTTT.

This clone has only one observation. Mismatch with germline at one junction end may stem from a read error. The V call is TRBV15, the J call TRBJ1-2; no definite D call. The CDR3 has 15 residues. Per the germline V gene, CDR1 is LNHNV and CDR2 is YYDKDF (reference sequence). The CDR3 here is CATSRDRLSNYGYTF. DNA for the CDR3: TGTGCCACCAGCAGAGACAGGCTATCTAACTATGGCTACACCTTT.

This sequence joins TRBV6-1 and TRBJ2-2, with D possibly being TRBD1 (5 bases). CDR3 length equals 13 residues. Per germline, CDR1 MNHNS and CDR2 SASEGT. V lost 6 bases and J lost 2, with 7 bases in between. The CDR3 sequence: CASRGRNTGELFF. The CDR3 bases are TGTGCCAGCAGGGGGCGAAACACCGGGGAGCTGTTTTTT.

This chain uses TRBV7-2 with TRBJ2-7; the D gene is possibly TRBD2 (5 bases). CDR1 and CDR2 from the germline V gene are SGHTA and FQGNSA. The CDR3 runs to 15 residues. V was trimmed by 1 base and J by 0 bases, leaving 10 bases between them. CDR3 DNA: TGTGCCAGCAGCTTAGGACTAACCTTCTCCTACGAGCAGTACTTC. Translation gives CASSLGLTFSYEQYF.

This rearrangement joins TRBV6-6 to TRBJ2-7, with no clear D. This CDR3 has 12 residues. V lost 5 bases and J lost 4, with 9 bases in between. The germline V gene encodes CDR1 MNHNY and CDR2 SVGAGI (reference sequence). The CDR3 loop is CASSPVGYEQYF. CDR3 bases: TGTGCCAGCAGTCCGGTGGGTTACGAGCAGTACTTC.

The rearrangement uses TRBV5-6 and TRBJ1-2; a weak D match, TRBD1 (6 bases). The germline V gene has CDR1 SGHDT and CDR2 YYEEEE. The CDR3 has 13 amino acids. V was clipped by 2 bases and J by 4 bases, with 9 bases between them. In nucleotides, the CDR3 is TGTGCCAGCAGCTTTACAGGGACCTATGGCTACACCTTC. Protein: CASSFTGTYGYTF.

In its sample, this clone was seen once. The chain has TRBV6-5 and TRBJ1-1, with D unresolved. V lost 2 bases to trimming and J lost 2 bases, with 9 bases between them. The CDR3 covers 14 residues. Germline-derived CDR1 and CDR2 are MNHEY and SVGAGI. The CDR3 DNA is TGTGCCAGCAGTTACCGGAGGGCTAACACTGAAGCTTTCTTT. Protein: CASSYRRANTEAFF.

The V call is TRBV19, the J call TRBJ1-2, with TRBD1 identical over 7 bases. The CDR3 spans 12 residues. Germline loops: CDR1 LNHDA, CDR2 SQIVND (reference sequence). The V segment lost 5 bases and the J segment 5 bases; nucleotides outside the gene matches: 2. In DNA, the CDR3 is TGTGCCAGTAGTTCAGGGGGATATGGCTACACCTTC. It encodes CASSSGGYGYTF.

V is TRBV7-9 and J is TRBJ1-4, with D maybe TRBD1 (6 bases). Per the germline V gene, CDR1 is SEHNR and CDR2 is FQNEAQ (reference sequence). The CDR3 contains 15 residues. V was shortened by 7 bases and J by 8 bases, with 20 bases between the two germline ends. CDR3 coding DNA: TGTGCCAGCACCGTTTCAGGGGTTCAGTGGGAAAAACTGTTTTTT. Its protein is CASTVSGVQWEKLFF.

This clone was found a few times. The rearrangement links TRBV5-4 to TRBJ2-1; a weak D match, TRBD1 (6 bases). The CDR3 loop spans 15 amino acids. Germline CDR1 reads SGHNT; CDR2 reads YYREEE (reference sequence). V lost 1 base to trimming and J lost 9 bases, with 17 bases between them. The DNA for the CDR3 is TGTGCCAGCAGCTTGAGTCAGGGGTACACTGGTGAGCAGTTCTTC. It encodes CASSLSQGYTGEQFF.

This chain joins TRBV9 and TRBJ1-1; D unresolved. There are 15 residues in the CDR3. CDR1 is SGDLS, CDR2 YYNGEE, per germline. V lost 4 bases, J lost 1 base, and 14 bases lay in between. The CDR3 nucleotides are TGTGCCAGCAGCTCCCTAGCCCAGTCGAACACTGAAGCTTTCTTT. It encodes CASSSLAQSNTEAFF.

This clone was seen a few times. The V call is TRBV20-1, the J call TRBJ1-1; the D is unclear. The CDR3 has 11 residues. V shed 5 bases and J shed 5 bases, with 9 bases lying between them. Germline V gene sequence: CDR1 DFQATT, CDR2 SNEGSKA (reference sequence). The CDR3 loop is CSAPANTEAFF. DNA for the CDR3: TGCAGTGCTCCCGCGAATACTGAAGCTTTCTTT.

The chain recombines TRBV7-2 with TRBJ1-1, with TRBD1 matching over 7 bases. The germline V gene has CDR1 SGHTA and CDR2 FQGNSA. The ends lost 5 bases at V and 1 base at J; junction bases unmatched: 7. This CDR3 region has 15 residues. The CDR3 region is CASSGNRGPNTEAFF. The CDR3 nucleotides read TGTGCCAGCAGCGGGAACAGGGGCCCGAACACTGAAGCTTTCTTT.

The chain carries TRBV5-1 and TRBJ2-1, with TRBD1 matching over 7 bases. CDR1 SGHRS and CDR2 YFSETQ come from the germline V gene. The CDR3 sequence is 14 residues long. V shed 4 bases, J shed 5 bases, and the junction held 6 bases outside the gene matches. CDR3 amino acids: CASSPPGQNNEQFF. CDR3 in DNA: TGCGCCAGCAGCCCCCCGGGACAGAACAATGAGCAGTTCTTC.

This clone appeared once. The V and J genes are TRBV6-5 and TRBJ2-7; D possibly matches TRBD1 or TRBD2 (5 bases each). Germline V lookup: CDR1 MNHEY, CDR2 SVGAGI. This CDR3 region has 15 residues. V was trimmed by 2 bases and J by 3 bases, leaving 14 bases between them. The CDR3 loop reads CASSYPRDGDYEQYF. As DNA, the CDR3 is TGTGCCAGCAGTTACCCACGGGACGGAGACTACGAGCAGTACTTC.

The V call is TRBV30, the J call TRBJ2-7; TRBD1 matches at 10 bases. The CDR3 spans 19 residues. Germline trimming cut 4 bases from V and 4 bases from J; bases unmatched to any gene: 22. Germline V gives CDR1 GTSNPN, CDR2 SVGIG (reference sequence). The CDR3, as DNA: TGTGCCTGGACAGCCCCGAGGGGAAGACAGGGGGCGTCTCGGTACGAGCAGTACTTC. It codes for CAWTAPRGRQGASRYEQYF. Using reference TRBV30 and TRBJ2-7 for the parts outside the CDR3, the full variable domain is SQTIHQWPATLVQPVGSPLSLECTVEGTSNPNLYWYRQAAGRGLQLLFYSVGIGQISSEVPQNLSASRPQDRQFILSSKKLLLSDSGFYLCAWTAPRGRQGASRYEQYFGPGTRLTVT.